This passage covers 2 T cell receptor beta chains from one sample sequenced in a study of T cell responses to AZD1222 COVID-19 vaccine. Clones were read by immunoSEQ multiplex PCR, and TCRdb kept only the in-frame ones, dropping some. This table has tens of thousands of clones, about 91% appearing once. Here the sequenced sample was peripheral blood, taken 28 days after the second AZD1222 dose. The source is an adult who received the AZD1222 COVID-19 vaccine.

The chain employs TRBV7-2 and TRBJ2-1; 8 nucleotides match TRBD2. Unmatched junction bases numbered 10, after V lost 1 base and J lost 8 bases. Germline V gene data show CDR1 as SGHTA and CDR2 as FQGNSA. The CDR3 contains 16 residues. CDR3 in amino acids: CASSLEMASGLYEQFF. DNA for the CDR3: TGTGCCAGCAGCTTAGAGATGGCTAGCGGGTTGTATGAGCAGTTCTTC. Variable domain in full (rest from reference TRBV7-2 and TRBJ2-1): GAGVSQSPSNKVTEKGKDVELRCDPISGHTALYWYRQSLGQGLEFLIYFQGNSAPDKSGLPSDRFSAERTGGSVSTLTIQRTQQEDSAVYLCASSLEMASGLYEQFFGPGTRLTVL.

This sequence joins TRBV11-3 and TRBJ2-7; 9 nucleotides line up with TRBD2. The CDR3 totals 15 residues. Germline V CDR1 and CDR2: SGHNT, YENEEA. V trimming: 5 bases; J trimming: 3 bases; junction bases outside the gene matches: 8. The CDR3, as DNA: TGTGCCAGCAGCGCGGGACTAGCAGGGGTCTACGAGCAGTACTTC. Protein sequence: CASSAGLAGVYEQYF.